This TCR beta chain was profiled in a study of molecular identifiers for immune sequencing clone quantification. General observations from the study: Among over 950,000 naive cells, as was reported, spiked Jurkat TCR RNA from one cell was detectable.

From about 20,000 to 1,000,000 sorted cells, naive CD8 libraries were generated with 10%, 30% or 50% RNA. The sorting of naive CD8 T cells used the CD8+CD4-CCR7+CD45RA+ phenotype. Comments on this clonotype: Its matching antigen is unknown.

Library preparation followed earlier protocols using designated TCR primers. In TCRdb, the PCR reads were re-called with MiXCR into one record per CDR3 protein. The table lists hundreds of thousands of distinct CDR3 sequences, roughly 24% of them singletons, with 0.65% to 0.75% in the top ten. The germline CDR1 and CDR2 sequences are ENHRY and SYGVKD. V lost 10 bases and J lost 2; bases outside the gene matches: 13. The CDR3 is made up of 15 amino acids. This receptor was taken from a human donor in good health. Some libraries in this study had Jurkat cell RNA spiked in. Sample: naive CD8+ T cells from blood, with Jurkat cell RNA spiked in. Subset denoted: FACS-sorted CD8+CD4-CCR7+CD45RA+ naive T cells. V is TRBV10-3 and J is TRBJ2-7; 8 nucleotides line up with TRBD2. The CDR3 loop reads CATRDSGGPTYEQYF. DNA of the CDR3: TGTGCCACCAGAGACAGCGGGGGCCCTACCTACGAGCAGTACTTC.